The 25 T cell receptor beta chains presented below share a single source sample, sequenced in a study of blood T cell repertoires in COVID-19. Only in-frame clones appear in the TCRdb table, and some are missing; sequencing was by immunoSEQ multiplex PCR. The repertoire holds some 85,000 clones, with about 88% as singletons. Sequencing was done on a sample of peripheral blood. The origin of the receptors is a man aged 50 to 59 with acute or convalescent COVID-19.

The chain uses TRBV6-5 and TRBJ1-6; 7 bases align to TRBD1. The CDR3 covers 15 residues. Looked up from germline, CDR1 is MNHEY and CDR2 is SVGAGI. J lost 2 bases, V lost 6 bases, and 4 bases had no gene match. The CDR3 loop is CASSLGTAYNSPLHF. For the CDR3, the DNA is TGTGCCAGCAGCCTAGGGACAGCCTATAATTCACCCCTCCACTTT.

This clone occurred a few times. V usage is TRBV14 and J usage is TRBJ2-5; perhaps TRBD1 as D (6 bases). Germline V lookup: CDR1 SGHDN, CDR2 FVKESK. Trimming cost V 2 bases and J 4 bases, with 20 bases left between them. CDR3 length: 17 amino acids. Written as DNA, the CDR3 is TGTGCCAGCAGCCAAATCGGGCGGTTCGGACAGCCAGAGACCCAGTACTTC. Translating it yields CASSQIGRFGQPETQYF.

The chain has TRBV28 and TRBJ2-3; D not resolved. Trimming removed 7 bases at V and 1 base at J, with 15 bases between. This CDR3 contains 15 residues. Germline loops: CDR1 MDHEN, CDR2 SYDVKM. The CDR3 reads CASKWSETGTDTQYF. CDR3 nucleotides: TGTGCCAGCAAATGGTCGGAGACTGGCACAGATACGCAGTATTTT.

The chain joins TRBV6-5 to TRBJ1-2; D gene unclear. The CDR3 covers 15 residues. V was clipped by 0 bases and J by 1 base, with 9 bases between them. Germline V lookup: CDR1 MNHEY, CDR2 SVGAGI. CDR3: CASSYSRVGNYGYTF. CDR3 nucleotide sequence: TGTGCCAGCAGTTACTCGAGGGTGGGTAACTATGGCTACACCTTC.

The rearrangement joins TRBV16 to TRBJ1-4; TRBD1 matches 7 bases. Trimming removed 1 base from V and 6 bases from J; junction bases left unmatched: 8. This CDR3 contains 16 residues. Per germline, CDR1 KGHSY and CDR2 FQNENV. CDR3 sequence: CASSQLIGRGDEKLFF. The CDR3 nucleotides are TGTGCCAGCAGCCAATTGATCGGCAGGGGGGATGAAAAACTGTTTTTT.

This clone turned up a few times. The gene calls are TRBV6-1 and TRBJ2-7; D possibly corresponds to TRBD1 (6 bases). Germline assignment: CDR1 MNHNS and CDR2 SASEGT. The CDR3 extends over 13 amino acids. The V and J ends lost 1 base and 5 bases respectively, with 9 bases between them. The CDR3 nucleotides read TGTGCCAGCAGTGAAGGGACAGATGACGAGCAGTACTTC. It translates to CASSEGTDDEQYF.

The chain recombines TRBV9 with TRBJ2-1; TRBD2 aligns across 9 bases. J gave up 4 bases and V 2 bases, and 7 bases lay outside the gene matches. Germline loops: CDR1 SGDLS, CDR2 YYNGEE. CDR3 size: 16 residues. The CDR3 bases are TGTGCCAGCAGCGTCCAGAGCGGGGGGCTATACAATGAGCAGTTCTTC. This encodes CASSVQSGGLYNEQFF.

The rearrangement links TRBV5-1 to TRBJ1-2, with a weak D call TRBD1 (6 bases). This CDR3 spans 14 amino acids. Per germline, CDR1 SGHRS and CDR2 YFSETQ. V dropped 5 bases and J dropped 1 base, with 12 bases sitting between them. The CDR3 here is CASSQPGDNYGYTF. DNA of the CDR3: TGCGCCAGCAGTCAACCAGGGGATAACTATGGCTACACCTTC.

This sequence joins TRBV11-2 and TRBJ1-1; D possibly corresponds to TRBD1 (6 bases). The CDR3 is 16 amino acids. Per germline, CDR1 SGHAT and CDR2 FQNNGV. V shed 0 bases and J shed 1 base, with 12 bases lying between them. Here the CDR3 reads CASSLDSGTRNTEAFF. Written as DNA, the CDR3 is TGTGCCAGCAGCTTAGACTCCGGGACAAGGAACACTGAAGCTTTCTTT.

CDR3 coding DNA: TGTGCCAGTAGTACCGGACAGGGGAGAGAAAAACTGTTTTTT. Its translation is CASSTGQGREKLFF. The V and J genes are TRBV19 and TRBJ1-4; 9 bases are a match to TRBD1. This CDR3 spans 14 amino acids. V lost 4 bases to trimming and J lost 8 bases; unmatched junction nucleotides: 5. CDR1 and CDR2 from the germline V gene are LNHDA and SQIVND (reference sequence).

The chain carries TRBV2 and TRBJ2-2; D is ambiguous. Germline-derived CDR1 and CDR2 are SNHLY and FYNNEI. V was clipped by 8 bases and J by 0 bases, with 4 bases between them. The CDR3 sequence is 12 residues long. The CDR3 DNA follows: TGTGCCAGCGCAGCGAACACCGGGGAGCTGTTTTTT. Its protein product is CASAANTGELFF.

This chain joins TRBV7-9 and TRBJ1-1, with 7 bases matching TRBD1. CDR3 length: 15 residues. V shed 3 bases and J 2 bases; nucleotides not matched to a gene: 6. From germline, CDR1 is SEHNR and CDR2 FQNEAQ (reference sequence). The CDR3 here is CASSFGTVRNTEAFF. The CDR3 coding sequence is TGTGCCAGCAGCTTTGGGACAGTGAGAAACACTGAAGCTTTCTTT.

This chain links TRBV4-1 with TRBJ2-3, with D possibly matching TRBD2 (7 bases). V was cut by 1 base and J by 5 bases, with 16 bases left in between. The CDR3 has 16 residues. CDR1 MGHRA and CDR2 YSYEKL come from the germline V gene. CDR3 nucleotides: TGCGCCAGCAGCCAAGGTGAGACTAGCAGGGGAGATACGCAGTATTTT. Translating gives CASSQGETSRGDTQYF.

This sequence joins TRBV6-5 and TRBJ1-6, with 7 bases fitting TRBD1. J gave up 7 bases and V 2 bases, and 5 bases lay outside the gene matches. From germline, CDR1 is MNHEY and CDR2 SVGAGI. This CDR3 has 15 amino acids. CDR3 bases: TGTGCCAGCAGTTACACGACAGGGACAAATTCACCCCTCCACTTT. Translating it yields CASSYTTGTNSPLHF.

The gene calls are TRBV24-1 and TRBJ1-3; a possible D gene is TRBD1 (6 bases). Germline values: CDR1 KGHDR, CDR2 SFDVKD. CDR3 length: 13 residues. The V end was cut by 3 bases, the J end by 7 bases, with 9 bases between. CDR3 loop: CATSDMDSNTIYF. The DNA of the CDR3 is TGTGCCACCAGTGATATGGACAGTAACACCATATATTTT.

In DNA form, the CDR3 reads TGTGCCAGCAGCCTGGGACAGGGGGCGAGAGATACGCAGTATTTT. It specifies CASSLGQGARDTQYF. V gene TRBV3-1 (or the pseudogene TRBV3-2) combines with J gene TRBJ2-3; 12 bases line up with TRBD1. V lost 4 bases and J lost 5; bases outside the gene matches: 4. The V gene's germline CDR1 is LGHDT and CDR2 YNNKEL (reference sequence). The CDR3 covers 15 residues.

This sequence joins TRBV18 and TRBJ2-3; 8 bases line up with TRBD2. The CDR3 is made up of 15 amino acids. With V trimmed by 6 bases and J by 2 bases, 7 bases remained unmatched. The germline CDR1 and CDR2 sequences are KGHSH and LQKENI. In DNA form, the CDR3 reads TGTGCCAGCTCTCTTAGCGGGGCGATCACAGATACGCAGTATTTT. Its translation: CASSLSGAITDTQYF. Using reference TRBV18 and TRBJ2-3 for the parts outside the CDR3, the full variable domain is NAGVMQNPRHLVRRRGQEARLRCSPMKGHSHVYWYRQLPEEGLKFMVYLQKENIIDESGMPKERFSAEFPKEGPSILRIQQVVRGDSAAYFCASSLSGAITDTQYFGPGTRLTVL.

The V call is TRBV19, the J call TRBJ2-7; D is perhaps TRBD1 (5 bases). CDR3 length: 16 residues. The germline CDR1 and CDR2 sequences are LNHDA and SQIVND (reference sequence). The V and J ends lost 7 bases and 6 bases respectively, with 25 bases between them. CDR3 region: CASTPRAPGSRREQYV. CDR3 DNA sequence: TGTGCCAGTACCCCCAGGGCGCCCGGGTCCCGGCGCGAGCAGTACGTC.

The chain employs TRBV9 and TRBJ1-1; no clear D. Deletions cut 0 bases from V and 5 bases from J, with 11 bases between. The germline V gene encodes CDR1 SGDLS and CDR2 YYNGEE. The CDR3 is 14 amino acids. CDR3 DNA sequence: TGTGCCAGCAGCGTAGTTACCCCGGGTACTGAAGCTTTCTTT. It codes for CASSVVTPGTEAFF.

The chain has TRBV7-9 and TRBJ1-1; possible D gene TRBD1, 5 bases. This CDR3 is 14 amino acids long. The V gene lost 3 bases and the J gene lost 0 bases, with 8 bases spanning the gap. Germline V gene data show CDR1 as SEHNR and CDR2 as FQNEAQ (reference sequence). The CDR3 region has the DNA TGTGCCAGCAGCTTGACAGAGTTGAACACTGAAGCTTTCTTT. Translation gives CASSLTELNTEAFF.

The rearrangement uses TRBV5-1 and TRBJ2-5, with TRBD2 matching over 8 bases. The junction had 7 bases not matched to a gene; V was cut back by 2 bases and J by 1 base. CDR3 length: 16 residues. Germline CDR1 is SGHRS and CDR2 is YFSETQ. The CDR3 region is CASSFVFAGGQETQYF. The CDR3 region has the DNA TGCGCCAGCAGCTTCGTTTTTGCGGGGGGCCAAGAGACCCAGTACTTC.

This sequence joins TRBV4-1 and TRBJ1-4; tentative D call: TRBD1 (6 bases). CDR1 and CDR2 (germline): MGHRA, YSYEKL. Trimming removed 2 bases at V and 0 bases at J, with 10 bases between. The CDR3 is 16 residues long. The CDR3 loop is CASSQRTVSTNEKLFF. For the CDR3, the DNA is TGCGCCAGCAGCCAAAGGACAGTTTCAACTAATGAAAAACTGTTTTTT.

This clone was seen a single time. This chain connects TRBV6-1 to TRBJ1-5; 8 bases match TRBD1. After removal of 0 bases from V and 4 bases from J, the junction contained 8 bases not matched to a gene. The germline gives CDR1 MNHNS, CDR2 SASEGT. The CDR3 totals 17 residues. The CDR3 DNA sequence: TGTGCCAGCAGTGAAGCGCTTCGGACAGGGTTTAATCAGCCCCAGCATTTT. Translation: CASSEALRTGFNQPQHF.

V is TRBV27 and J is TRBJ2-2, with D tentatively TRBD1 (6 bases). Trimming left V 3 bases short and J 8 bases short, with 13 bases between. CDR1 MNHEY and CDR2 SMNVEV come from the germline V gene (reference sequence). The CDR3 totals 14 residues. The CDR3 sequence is CASSLAGTTGELFF. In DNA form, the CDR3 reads TGTGCCAGCAGTTTGGCCGGGACAACGGGGGAGCTGTTTTTT.

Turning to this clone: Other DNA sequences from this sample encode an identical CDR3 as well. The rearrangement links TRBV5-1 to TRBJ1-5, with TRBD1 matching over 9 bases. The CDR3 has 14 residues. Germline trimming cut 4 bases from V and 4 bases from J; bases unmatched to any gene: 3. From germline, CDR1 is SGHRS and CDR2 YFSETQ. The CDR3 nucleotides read TGCGCCAGCAGCCCCGGACAGGGGAATCAGCCCCAGCATTTT. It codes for CASSPGQGNQPQHF.